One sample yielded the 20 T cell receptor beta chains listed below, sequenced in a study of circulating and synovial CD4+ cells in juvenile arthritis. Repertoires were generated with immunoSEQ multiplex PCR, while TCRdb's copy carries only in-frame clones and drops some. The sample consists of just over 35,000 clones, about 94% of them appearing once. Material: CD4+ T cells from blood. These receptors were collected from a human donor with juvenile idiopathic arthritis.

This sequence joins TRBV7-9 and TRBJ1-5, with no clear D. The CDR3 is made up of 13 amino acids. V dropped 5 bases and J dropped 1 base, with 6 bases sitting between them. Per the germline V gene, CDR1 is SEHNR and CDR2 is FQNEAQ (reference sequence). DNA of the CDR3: TGTGCCAGCAGCCTAATGAGCAATCAGCCCCAGCATTTT. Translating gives CASSLMSNQPQHF. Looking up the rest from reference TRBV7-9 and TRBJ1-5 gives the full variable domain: DTGVSQNPRHKITKRGQNVTFRCDPISEHNRLYWYRQTLGQGPEFLTYFQNEAQLEKSRLLSDRFSAERPKGSFSTLEIQRTEQGDSAMYLCASSLMSNQPQHFGDGTRLSIL.

CDR3 sequence: CASSPHATNEKLFF. The CDR3 coding sequence is TGTGCCAGCAGCCCCCATGCAACTAATGAAAAACTGTTTTTT. This chain joins TRBV6-6 and TRBJ1-4; D call uncertain. Trimming removed 6 bases at V and 0 bases at J, with 8 bases between. This CDR3 is 14 amino acids long. CDR1 MNHNY and CDR2 SVGAGI come from the germline V gene (reference sequence).

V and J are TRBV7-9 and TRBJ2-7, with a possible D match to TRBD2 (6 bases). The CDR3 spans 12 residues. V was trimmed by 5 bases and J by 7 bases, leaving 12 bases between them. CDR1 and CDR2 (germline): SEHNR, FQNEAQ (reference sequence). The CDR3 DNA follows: TGTGCCAGCAGCAGGGACTCTGGGGAGCAGTACTTC. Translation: CASSRDSGEQYF.

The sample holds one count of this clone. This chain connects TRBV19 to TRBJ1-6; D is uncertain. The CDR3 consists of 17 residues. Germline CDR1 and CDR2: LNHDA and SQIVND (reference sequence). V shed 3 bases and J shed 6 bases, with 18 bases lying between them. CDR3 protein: CASSIPRGRATNSPLHF. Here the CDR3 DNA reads TGTGCCAGTAGTATCCCCCGGGGAAGGGCTACTAATTCACCCCTCCACTTT.

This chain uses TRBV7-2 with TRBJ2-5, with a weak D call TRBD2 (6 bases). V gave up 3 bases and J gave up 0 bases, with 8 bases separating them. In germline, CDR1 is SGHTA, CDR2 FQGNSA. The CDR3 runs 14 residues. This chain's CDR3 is CASSLGGDQETQYF. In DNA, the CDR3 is TGTGCCAGCAGCTTGGGCGGGGACCAAGAGACCCAGTACTTC.

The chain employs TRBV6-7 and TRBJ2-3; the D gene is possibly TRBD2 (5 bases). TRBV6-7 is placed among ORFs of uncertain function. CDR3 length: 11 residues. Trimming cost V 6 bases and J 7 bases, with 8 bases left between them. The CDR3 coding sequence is TGTGCCAGCAGGGTCGGGAATACGCAGTATTTT. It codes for CASRVGNTQYF.

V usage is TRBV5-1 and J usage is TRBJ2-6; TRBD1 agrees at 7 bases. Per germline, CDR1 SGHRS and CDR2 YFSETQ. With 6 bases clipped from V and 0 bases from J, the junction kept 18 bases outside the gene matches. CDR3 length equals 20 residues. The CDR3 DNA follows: TGCGCCAGCACCTTAGGACAGGTTAACCCTCTTCCCTCTGGGGCCAACGTCCTGACTTTC. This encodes CASTLGQVNPLPSGANVLTF.

CDR3 region: CASSLGGGGYEQYF. In nucleotides, the CDR3 is TGTGCCAGCAGCTTGGGAGGGGGCGGATACGAGCAGTACTTC. The rearrangement links TRBV5-4 to TRBJ2-7; 7 bases agree with TRBD1. CDR1 is SGHNT and CDR2 is YYREEE in the germline V gene (reference sequence). The CDR3 is 14 residues long. V lost 0 bases, J lost 4 bases, and 4 bases stayed unmatched. Full variable domain (remainder filled in from reference TRBV5-4 and TRBJ2-7): ETGVTQSPTHLIKTRGQQVTLRCSSQSGHNTVSWYQQALGQGPQFIFQYYREEENGRGNFPPRFSGLQFPNYSSELNVNALELDDSALYLCASSLGGGGYEQYFGPGTRLTVT.

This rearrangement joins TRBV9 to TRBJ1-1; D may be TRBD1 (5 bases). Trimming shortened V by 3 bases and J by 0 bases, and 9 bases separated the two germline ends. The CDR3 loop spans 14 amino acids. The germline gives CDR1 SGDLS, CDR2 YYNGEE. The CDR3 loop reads CASSDSGMNTEAFF. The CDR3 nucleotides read TGTGCCAGCAGCGATTCAGGGATGAACACTGAAGCTTTCTTT.

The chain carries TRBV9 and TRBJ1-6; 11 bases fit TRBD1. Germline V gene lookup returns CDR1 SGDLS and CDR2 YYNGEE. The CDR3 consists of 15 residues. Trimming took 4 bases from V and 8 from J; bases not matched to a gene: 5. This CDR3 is CASSPGTGGYSPLHF. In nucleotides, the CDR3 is TGTGCCAGCAGCCCCGGGACAGGGGGGTATTCACCCCTCCACTTT.

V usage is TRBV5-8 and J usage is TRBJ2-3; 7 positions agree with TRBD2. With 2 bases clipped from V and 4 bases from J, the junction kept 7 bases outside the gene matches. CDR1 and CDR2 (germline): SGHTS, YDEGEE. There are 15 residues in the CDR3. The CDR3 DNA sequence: TGTGCCAGCAGCTTCAGCGGGGCTAGGGCAGATACGCAGTATTTT. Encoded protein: CASSFSGARADTQYF.

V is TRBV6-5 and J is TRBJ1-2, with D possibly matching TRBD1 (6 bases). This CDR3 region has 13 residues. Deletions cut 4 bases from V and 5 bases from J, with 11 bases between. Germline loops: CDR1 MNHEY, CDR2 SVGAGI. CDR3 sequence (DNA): TGTGCCAGCAGTTTACAGGGAGATTATGGCTACACCTTC. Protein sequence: CASSLQGDYGYTF.

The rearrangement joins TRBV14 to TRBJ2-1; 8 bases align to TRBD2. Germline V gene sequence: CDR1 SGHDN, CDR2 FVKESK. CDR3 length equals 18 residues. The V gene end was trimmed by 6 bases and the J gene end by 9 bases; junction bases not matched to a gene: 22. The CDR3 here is CASSLRLLRGASGAEQFF. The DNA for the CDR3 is TGTGCCAGCAGTCTACGACTGTTGCGGGGGGCCTCCGGGGCTGAGCAGTTCTTC. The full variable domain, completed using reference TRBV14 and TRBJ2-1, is EAGVTQFPSHSVIEKGQTVTLRCDPISGHDNLYWYRRVMGKEIKFLLHFVKESKQDESGMPNNRFLAERTGGTYSTLKVQPAELEDSGVYFCASSLRLLRGASGAEQFFGPGTRLTVL.

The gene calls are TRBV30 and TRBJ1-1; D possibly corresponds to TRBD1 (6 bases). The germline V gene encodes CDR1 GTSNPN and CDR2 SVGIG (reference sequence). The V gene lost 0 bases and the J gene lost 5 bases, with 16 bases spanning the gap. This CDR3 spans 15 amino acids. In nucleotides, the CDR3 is TGTGCCTGGAGTGTACTTCACAGGGCTGAAACTGAAGCTTTCTTT. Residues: CAWSVLHRAETEAFF.

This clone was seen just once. The CDR3 DNA sequence: TGTGCCAGCAGCGTACAGGGGGGCTCTGGAAACACCATATATTTT. It encodes CASSVQGGSGNTIYF. This sequence joins TRBV9 and TRBJ1-3, with 7 bases that match TRBD1. J gave up 0 bases and V 1 base, and 1 base lay outside the gene matches. Germline V gives CDR1 SGDLS, CDR2 YYNGEE. The CDR3 covers 15 residues.

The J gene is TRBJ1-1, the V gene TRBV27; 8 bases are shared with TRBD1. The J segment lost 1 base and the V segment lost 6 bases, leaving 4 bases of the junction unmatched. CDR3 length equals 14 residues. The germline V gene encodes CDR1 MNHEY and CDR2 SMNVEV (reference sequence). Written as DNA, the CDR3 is TGTGCCAGCAGGAGGACAGGGTGGAACACTGAAGCTTTCTTT. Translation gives CASRRTGWNTEAFF.

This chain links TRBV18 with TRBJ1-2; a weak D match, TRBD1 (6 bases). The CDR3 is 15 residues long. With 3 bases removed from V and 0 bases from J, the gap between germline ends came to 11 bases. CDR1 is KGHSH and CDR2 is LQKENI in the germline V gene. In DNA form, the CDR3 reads TGTGCCAGCTCACCCTCAGGGGCCCCTAACTATGGCTACACCTTC. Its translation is CASSPSGAPNYGYTF.

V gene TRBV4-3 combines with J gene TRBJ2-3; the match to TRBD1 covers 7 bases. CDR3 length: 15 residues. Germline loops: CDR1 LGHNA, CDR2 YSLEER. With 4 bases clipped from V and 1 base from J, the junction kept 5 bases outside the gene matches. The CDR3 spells CASSRQGSGTDTQYF. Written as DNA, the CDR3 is TGCGCCAGCAGCCGACAGGGATCTGGCACAGATACGCAGTATTTT.

CDR3 in amino acids: CASSLGRGPNTGELFF. The DNA for the CDR3 is TGTGCCAGCAGCTTAGGGCGGGGACCGAACACCGGGGAGCTGTTTTTT. The V gene is TRBV7-9, the J gene TRBJ2-2, with D tentatively TRBD2 (6 bases). The CDR3 runs to 16 residues. Trimming stripped 1 base from V and 0 bases from J, with 9 bases between. Looked up from germline, CDR1 is SEHNR and CDR2 is FQNEAQ (reference sequence). Combining the CDR3 with reference TRBV7-9 and TRBJ2-2 gives the whole variable domain DTGVSQNPRHKITKRGQNVTFRCDPISEHNRLYWYRQTLGQGPEFLTYFQNEAQLEKSRLLSDRFSAERPKGSFSTLEIQRTEQGDSAMYLCASSLGRGPNTGELFFGEGSRLTVL.

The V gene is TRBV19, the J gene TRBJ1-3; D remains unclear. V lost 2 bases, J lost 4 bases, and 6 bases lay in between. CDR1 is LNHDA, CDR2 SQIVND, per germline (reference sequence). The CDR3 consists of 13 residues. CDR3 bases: TGTGCCAGTAGTATAACAATCGGAAACACCATATATTTT. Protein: CASSITIGNTIYF.